These T cell receptor beta chains were read from a single sample in a study of blood T cells in healthy people across ages. One entry per CDR3 protein results from TCRdb running MiXCR on the 5' RACE reads. In the table there are 1.5 million to 1.9 million distinct CDR3 sequences, roughly 43% of which are singletons. Sequencing input: blood. The origin of the receptors is a woman under 30 in good health. The conserved cysteine and the conserved F or W are not part of the CDR3 here. The D gene is left open where the match is weak.

D	J	V	CDR3
TRBD1	TRBJ1-2	TRBV2	ASSEDTWTGGDGYT
NA	TRBJ1-6	TRBV5-5	ASSQNYNSPLH
NA	TRBJ2-3	TRBV12-3/TRBV12-4	ASRAVSSTDTQY
NA	TRBJ1-2	TRBV28	ASNPGSLNYGYT
NA	TRBJ2-3	TRBV10-3	AIRGSDLPTDTQY
NA	TRBJ1-3	TRBV27	ASSITQPNSGNTIY
NA	TRBJ1-3	TRBV4-1	ASSQQPLGGNTIY
TRBD1	TRBJ1-4	TRBV7-9	ASSLVPPRTGEKLF
NA	TRBJ2-3	TRBV20-1	SAARGAQSTDTQY
NA	TRBJ2-5	TRBV7-2	ASRREQETQY
TRBD2	TRBJ2-3	TRBV6-6	ASRTLAGAADTQY
TRBD2	TRBJ2-1	TRBV20-1	SATLAVSYNEQF
NA	TRBJ2-5	TRBV12-3/TRBV12-4	ASSLGSNLGTQY
NA	TRBJ1-2	TRBV7-2	ASSLAREAGYT
NA	TRBJ2-5	TRBV12-3/TRBV12-4	ASTWDVYEQY
NA	TRBJ2-7	TRBV4-3	ASSQNWGSYYEQY
TRBD2	TRBJ2-1	TRBV20-1	SARDMTSGGYNEQF
TRBD2	TRBJ2-3	TRBV7-2	ASSSSPGLITDTQY